This passage covers 16 T cell receptor beta chains from one sample sequenced in a study of cytomegalovirus exposure and HLA in healthy donors. The study ran its PCR with 60 Vbeta and 13 Jbeta primers. The method was immunoSEQ multiplex PCR; TCRdb's version includes in-frame clones alone and lacks a portion of them. The sample includes a few hundred thousand clones, over 60% of them seen just once. The sequenced sample consisted of PBMCs. These receptors all come from a man aged 35-49 years in good health and CMV-seronegative.

The genes are TRBV9 and TRBJ2-1, with 12 bases lining up with TRBD1. The V segment lost 3 bases and the J segment 13 bases; nucleotides outside the gene matches: 14. The CDR3 is 16 residues long. Per the germline V gene, CDR1 is SGDLS and CDR2 is YYNGEE. The CDR3, as DNA: TGTGCCAGCAGCGCTACCGGGACAGGGGGCGCAATCCCTCAGTTCTTC. Translated: CASSATGTGGAIPQFF.

This sequence joins TRBV30 and TRBJ2-1, with D tentatively TRBD1 (5 bases). Germline V gene lookup returns CDR1 GTSNPN and CDR2 SVGIG (reference sequence). The V end was cut by 3 bases, the J end by 2 bases, with 11 bases between. CDR3 length equals 14 residues. In DNA form, the CDR3 reads TGTGCCTGGAGAGGCAGGGTGGCCTACAATGAGCAGTTCTTC. This codes for CAWRGRVAYNEQFF.

The chain links TRBV9 to TRBJ2-1; 11 positions match TRBD2. The CDR3 runs to 15 residues. Germline loops: CDR1 SGDLS, CDR2 YYNGEE. J lost 9 bases, V lost 4 bases, and 9 bases had no gene match. The CDR3 sequence: CASSSLLAGGGEQFF. Written as DNA, the CDR3 is TGTGCCAGCAGCTCCCTGCTAGCGGGAGGCGGTGAGCAGTTCTTC.

Of note for this clone: A junction end diverges from the germline sequence, so it may reflect a read error. The rearrangement uses TRBV7-9 and TRBJ2-7; TRBD2 agrees at 15 bases. Germline V gene lookup returns CDR1 SEHNR and CDR2 FQNEAQ (reference sequence). This CDR3 is built from 17 residues. The CDR3 spells CSSSFPFPGTSGRTVNF. CDR3 nucleotides: TGTTCCAGCAGCTTTCCATTCCCTGGGACTAGCGGGAGGACCGTGAACTTC.

This chain joins TRBV19 and TRBJ1-5, with D possibly TRBD1 on 5 matching bases. Germline V CDR1 and CDR2: LNHDA, SQIVND (reference sequence). This CDR3 is 17 amino acids long. With 6 bases removed from V and 1 base from J, the gap between germline ends came to 19 bases. CDR3: CASRPTGMGNSNQPQHF. The CDR3 DNA is TGTGCCAGTAGGCCCACAGGTATGGGGAACAGCAATCAGCCCCAGCATTTT.

The chain is built from TRBV7-9 and TRBJ2-3; TRBD1 matches at 8 bases. Unmatched junction bases numbered 23, after V lost 4 bases and J lost 8 bases. This CDR3 contains 19 residues. Germline V gene lookup returns CDR1 SEHNR and CDR2 FQNEAQ (reference sequence). CDR3 amino acids: CASSSPQGASSKGFGTQYF. For the CDR3, the DNA is TGTGCCAGCAGCTCCCCCCAGGGGGCAAGTTCCAAGGGGTTTGGTACGCAGTATTTT.

V gene TRBV7-6 combines with J gene TRBJ1-5; D unclear. This CDR3 is 16 amino acids long. V shed 1 base and J shed 0 bases, with 10 bases lying between them. Germline V gene lookup returns CDR1 SGHVS and CDR2 FNYEAQ. The CDR3 nucleotides read TGTGCCAGCAGCTTAGTGGCAGGCCATAGCAATCAGCCCCAGCATTTT. Translated: CASSLVAGHSNQPQHF.

V usage is TRBV5-6 and J usage is TRBJ2-7; D unclear. Trimming removed 5 bases at V and 5 bases at J, with 14 bases between. Germline V gene sequence: CDR1 SGHDT, CDR2 YYEEEE. The length of the CDR3 is 13 residues. The CDR3 nucleotides read TGTGCCAGCAGTCGCCCCGGGTTCCACGAGCAGTACTTC. It encodes CASSRPGFHEQYF.

The genes are TRBV5-1 and TRBJ2-1; possibly TRBD1 for D (6 bases). V lost 6 bases and J 7 bases, leaving 20 bases between the germline ends. The CDR3 covers 15 residues. The germline gives CDR1 SGHRS, CDR2 YFSETQ. The CDR3 spells CASTTWGPQGNEQFF. In DNA form, the CDR3 reads TGCGCCAGCACGACGTGGGGTCCACAGGGTAATGAGCAGTTCTTC. Based on the CDR3 plus reference TRBV5-1 and TRBJ2-1, the full variable domain is KAGVTQTPRYLIKTRGQQVTLSCSPISGHRSVSWYQQTPGQGLQFLFEYFSETQRNKGNFPGRFSGRQFSNSRSEMNVSTLELGDSALYLCASTTWGPQGNEQFFGPGTRLTVL.

The genes are TRBV5-1 and TRBJ1-1; TRBD1 aligns across 8 bases. Germline V gene data show CDR1 as SGHRS and CDR2 as YFSETQ. The CDR3 runs 16 residues. Trimming removed 0 bases from V and 0 bases from J; junction bases left unmatched: 4. CDR3 sequence: CASSLVYRGMNTEAFF. DNA for the CDR3: TGCGCCAGCAGCTTGGTTTACAGGGGGATGAACACTGAAGCTTTCTTT. Full variable domain (missing parts from reference TRBV5-1 and TRBJ1-1): KAGVTQTPRYLIKTRGQQVTLSCSPISGHRSVSWYQQTPGQGLQFLFEYFSETQRNKGNFPGRFSGRQFSNSRSEMNVSTLELGDSALYLCASSLVYRGMNTEAFFGQGTRLTVV.

This clone was seen a handful of times. The V call is TRBV18, the J call TRBJ1-1; 8 positions match TRBD1. The CDR3 length is 16 residues. Germline V lookup: CDR1 KGHSH, CDR2 LQKENI. Trimming removed 4 bases from V and 0 bases from J; junction bases left unmatched: 7. The CDR3 is CASSHRGRRLNTEAFF. The CDR3 nucleotides are TGTGCCAGCTCACACAGGGGGAGAAGATTGAACACTGAAGCTTTCTTT.

The chain links TRBV2 to TRBJ2-3; D may be TRBD1 (6 bases). Germline V gene lookup returns CDR1 SNHLY and CDR2 FYNNEI. The ends were cut back, 8 bases at V and 8 bases at J, with 8 bases in the middle. This CDR3 has 10 residues. The CDR3 loop is CASVRGTQYF. CDR3 DNA: TGTGCCAGCGTCAGGGGTACGCAGTATTTT.

The chain recombines TRBV7-2 with TRBJ2-5; 8 bases match TRBD2. The CDR3 sequence is 16 residues long. V gave up 2 bases and J gave up 4 bases; unmatched junction bases: 9. Germline CDR1 is SGHTA and CDR2 is FQGNSA. CDR3 coding DNA: TGTGCCAGCAGCTTATTCGGCGGGGGGAGGGGAGAGACCCAGTACTTC. Translated, it gives CASSLFGGGRGETQYF.

A single count supports this clone. A single base separates this from a much larger clone, so it may be a read error. This chain uses TRBV2 with TRBJ2-3; TRBD2 matches at 8 bases. Trimming cost V 3 bases and J 5 bases; bases outside gene matches: 1. There are 13 residues in the CDR3. Germline-derived CDR1 and CDR2 are SNHLY and FYNNEI. DNA of the CDR3: TGTGCCAGCAGTGACAGCGGGAGAGATACGCAGTATTTT. Protein product: CASSDSGRDTQYF.

This clone was found once. This chain links TRBV7-3 with TRBJ2-1; possibly TRBD2 for D (5 bases). The CDR3 is 11 amino acids. Germline CDR1 is SGHTA and CDR2 is FQGTGA. V was cut by 6 bases and J by 7 bases, with 7 bases left in between. In nucleotides, the CDR3 is TGTGCCAGCAGTAGCGCTAATGAGCAGTTCTTC. Its translation is CASSSANEQFF.

The rearrangement uses TRBV14 and TRBJ2-7; D possibly corresponds to TRBD1 (5 bases). The CDR3 is made up of 15 amino acids. CDR1 is SGHDN, CDR2 FVKESK, per germline. The ends were cut back, 2 bases at V and 2 bases at J, with 13 bases in the middle. CDR3 protein: CASSQFQGITYEQYF. The DNA of the CDR3 is TGTGCCAGCAGCCAATTCCAGGGAATAACCTACGAGCAGTACTTC. The full variable domain, in which reference TRBV14 and TRBJ2-7 provide the parts outside the CDR3, is EAGVTQFPSHSVIEKGQTVTLRCDPISGHDNLYWYRRVMGKEIKFLLHFVKESKQDESGMPNNRFLAERTGGTYSTLKVQPAELEDSGVYFCASSQFQGITYEQYFGPGTRLTVT.